The table lists the clone carrying this T cell receptor (beta chain) with a count of one. The antigen is not known. These data belong to a study of cytomegalovirus exposure and HLA in healthy donors. Overall study: The 100 million to 140 million unique TCR beta sequences, from roughly 170 million T cells, were found by an earlier analysis. Study-wide findings and caveats: A later analysis linked some 18,000 TCR beta sequences to HLA alleles at 0.05 false discovery rate. Trimming of TCR beta V- and J-genes showed a link, identified in a later analysis, to a missense DCLRE1C variant. A previous analysis found most TCR beta V segments productive roughly 87% or roughly 30% of the time.

J gave up 13 bases and V 5 bases, and 11 bases lay outside the gene matches. The germline CDR1 and CDR2 sequences are SGHVS and FNYEAQ. The CDR3 loop spans 13 amino acids. 13 Jbeta primers and 60 Vbeta primers were used for the PCR. Data came from immunoSEQ multiplex PCR; TCRdb stores just in-frame clones and leaves some out. The table shows 120,000 or so clones, with roughly 83% occurring only once. Material for sequencing was PBMCs. This chain connects TRBV7-6 to TRBJ2-1; TRBD1 agrees at 7 bases. This TCR was sampled from a man aged 18 to 29 in good health and CMV-seropositive. The CDR3 nucleotides are TGTGCCAGCAGCCCAGAGCAGGACAGGAAACAGTTCTTC. This sequence encodes CASSPEQDRKQFF.